A single sample gave rise to the 24 T cell receptor beta chains below, sequenced in a study of CD4 T cells in relation to SARS-CoV-2 and coronaviruses. Assay: immunoSEQ multiplex PCR; the TCRdb copy retains only in-frame clones and omits some. Found here are 20,000 or so clones, 75% to 85% of them singletons; the top ten hold 10% to 15%. No antigens are known for them. Before the COVID-19 pandemic, during about 2011-2019, CD4+ T cells were taken from unexposed donors. Isolation of CD4+ T cells took place after less than twelve days in culture. Sequencing was carried out using CD4+ T cells from PBMCs, cultured in vitro. Source of these receptors: a human donor in good health.

This rearrangement joins TRBV6-1 to TRBJ1-5; D possibly corresponds to TRBD1 (5 bases). CDR1 and CDR2 (germline): MNHNS, SASEGT. Trimming stripped 1 base from V and 2 bases from J, with 9 bases between. CDR3 length equals 15 residues. The CDR3 DNA is TGTGCCAGCAGTGAAGGGATAGGGGGCAATCAGCCCCAGCATTTT. It encodes CASSEGIGGNQPQHF.

This chain connects TRBV27 to TRBJ1-6; possibly TRBD1 for D (6 bases). This CDR3 comprises 15 residues. V was trimmed by 6 bases and J by 3 bases, leaving 12 bases between them. In germline, CDR1 is MNHEY, CDR2 SMNVEV (reference sequence). Here the CDR3 DNA reads TGTGCCAGCAGCCCTCCCAGGGGCTATAATTCACCCCTCCACTTT. Protein sequence: CASSPPRGYNSPLHF.

The chain uses TRBV7-3 and TRBJ2-2; weak D call: TRBD1 (5 bases). Trimming cost V 0 bases and J 7 bases, with 12 bases left between them. Germline values: CDR1 SGHTA, CDR2 FQGTGA. The CDR3 is 15 amino acids. CDR3 in DNA: TGTGCCAGCAGCTTAACGGGGCAGTCCGTCGGGGAGCTGTTTTTT. Its protein product is CASSLTGQSVGELFF.

This clone was seen only a few times. This rearrangement joins TRBV9 to TRBJ2-2; D gene uncertain. Germline V gives CDR1 SGDLS, CDR2 YYNGEE. The V gene lost 0 bases and the J gene lost 5 bases, with 8 bases spanning the gap. The CDR3 consists of 14 residues. The CDR3 region has the DNA TGTGCCAGCAGCGTAGGTCAGTTAACCGGGGAGCTGTTTTTT. As protein: CASSVGQLTGELFF. The full variable domain, rest sourced from reference TRBV9 and TRBJ2-2, is DSGVTQTPKHLITATGQRVTLRCSPRSGDLSVYWYQQSLDQGLQFLIQYYNGEERAKGNILERFSAQQFPDLHSELNLSSLELGDSALYFCASSVGQLTGELFFGEGSRLTVL.

The genes are TRBV27 and TRBJ1-6, with D possibly being TRBD1 (6 bases). Germline V gene lookup returns CDR1 MNHEY and CDR2 SMNVEV (reference sequence). The CDR3 has 13 residues. Trimming took off 2 bases at V and 7 bases at J, with 6 bases between the two ends. In nucleotides, the CDR3 is TGTGCCAGCAGTTTACAGGGGAATTCACCCCTCCACTTT. Protein: CASSLQGNSPLHF.

This sequence joins TRBV5-1 and TRBJ1-2; D is possibly TRBD1 (6 bases). Germline values: CDR1 SGHRS, CDR2 YFSETQ. The CDR3 totals 12 residues. The ends were cut back, 0 bases at V and 7 bases at J, with 7 bases in the middle. The CDR3 protein is CASSLDRVGYTF. In DNA form, the CDR3 reads TGCGCCAGCAGCTTGGACAGGGTTGGCTACACCTTC.

For the CDR3, the DNA is TGTGCCAGCTCGCCAGGACAGGGGGAATACGAGCAGTACTTC. It yields the protein CASSPGQGEYEQYF. The chain links TRBV18 to TRBJ2-7; 10 nucleotides match TRBD1. The CDR3 is 14 amino acids. Per the germline V gene, CDR1 is KGHSH and CDR2 is LQKENI. V was pared by 6 bases and J by 4 bases, with 6 bases of the junction left unmatched.

This clone was detected a few times. This chain joins TRBV6-4 and TRBJ2-2; the D is unclear. There are 14 residues in the CDR3. The germline CDR1 and CDR2 sequences are MRHNA and SNTAGT. Trimming removed 2 bases at V and 1 base at J, with 5 bases between. The DNA for the CDR3 is TGTGCCAGCAGTGACGACTGGAACACCGGGGAGCTGTTTTTT. Encoded protein: CASSDDWNTGELFF.

The chain links TRBV27 to TRBJ2-1; 9 bases match TRBD2. Germline assignment: CDR1 MNHEY and CDR2 SMNVEV (reference sequence). The V and J ends lost 9 bases and 6 bases, in that order; junction bases with no gene match: 9. The CDR3 has 14 residues. This CDR3 is CARPLSREGNEQFF. The DNA of the CDR3 is TGTGCCAGGCCTCTGTCGCGGGAGGGCAATGAGCAGTTCTTC.

The V call is TRBV6-1, the J call TRBJ1-2, with D perhaps TRBD1 (6 bases). The germline V gene has CDR1 MNHNS and CDR2 SASEGT. V lost 2 bases to trimming and J lost 10 bases, with 17 bases between them. This CDR3 is 14 amino acids long. The CDR3 DNA reads as TGTGCCAGCAGTGAATTGGGGGCGGCTGAGCTCTACACCTTC. Protein sequence: CASSELGAAELYTF.

V gene TRBV28 combines with J gene TRBJ1-5; TRBD1 is a possible D gene (6 bases). V gave up 4 bases and J gave up 1 base, with 14 bases separating them. The CDR3 is 16 residues long. Looked up from germline, CDR1 is MDHEN and CDR2 is SYDVKM. The CDR3 loop is CASSSGAGASNQPQHF. In DNA form, the CDR3 reads TGTGCCAGCAGTTCCGGGGCGGGGGCAAGCAATCAGCCCCAGCATTTT.

The chain uses TRBV13 and TRBJ2-7; 9 bases line up with TRBD2. This CDR3 comprises 14 residues. The germline V gene has CDR1 PRHDT and CDR2 FYEKMQ (reference sequence). With 4 bases clipped from V and 3 bases from J, the junction kept 4 bases outside the gene matches. In DNA, the CDR3 is TGTGCCAGCAGCTCAGCACTAGCGGGCTACGAGCAGTACTTC. Translating it yields CASSSALAGYEQYF. Full variable domain (remainder filled in from reference TRBV13 and TRBJ2-7): AAGVIQSPRHLIKEKRETATLKCYPIPRHDTVYWYQQGPGQDPQFLISFYEKMQSDKGSIPDRFSAQQFSDYHSELNMSSLELGDSALYFCASSSALAGYEQYFGPGTRLTVT.

The chain couples TRBV30 to TRBJ1-5, with no clear D. The germline V and J ends were trimmed by 0 bases and 4 bases, with 10 bases remaining between them. Germline lookup yields CDR1 GTSNPN and CDR2 SVGIG (reference sequence). The CDR3 is 14 amino acids. CDR3 in amino acids: CAWSVKQKNQPQHF. CDR3 DNA: TGTGCCTGGAGTGTAAAACAGAAGAATCAGCCCCAGCATTTT.

V and J are TRBV29-1 and TRBJ2-7, with 8 positions matching TRBD2. Germline V gene data show CDR1 as SQVTM and CDR2 as ANQGSEA. Trimming removed 4 bases from V and 6 bases from J; junction bases left unmatched: 11. This CDR3 is built from 14 residues. The CDR3 here is CSVGSSGVPLEQYF. The CDR3 DNA sequence: TGCAGCGTTGGGAGTAGCGGGGTGCCCCTCGAGCAGTACTTC.

The CDR3 DNA reads as TGTGCCAGCAGCCAAGAAGCACTTGGGACACCTAATGAAAAACTGTTTTTT. Protein sequence: CASSQEALGTPNEKLFF. The chain recombines TRBV4-2 with TRBJ1-4, with a possible D match to TRBD1 (6 bases). Germline-derived CDR1 and CDR2 are LGHNA and YNFKEQ. Trimming removed 0 bases from V and 3 bases from J, with 14 bases in between. CDR3 length: 17 amino acids.

The rearrangement uses TRBV9 and TRBJ2-7, with 11 bases fitting TRBD1. Trimming removed 2 bases from V and 5 bases from J; junction bases left unmatched: 6. Germline V gene lookup returns CDR1 SGDLS and CDR2 YYNGEE. CDR3 size: 15 residues. CDR3 nucleotides: TGTGCCAGCAGCGTGGGACAGGGGGGTTTCAACGAGCAGTACTTC. Amino acids: CASSVGQGGFNEQYF. Full variable domain (rest looked up from reference TRBV9 and TRBJ2-7): DSGVTQTPKHLITATGQRVTLRCSPRSGDLSVYWYQQSLDQGLQFLIQYYNGEERAKGNILERFSAQQFPDLHSELNLSSLELGDSALYFCASSVGQGGFNEQYFGPGTRLTVT.

This chain connects TRBV29-1 to TRBJ1-4; TRBD1 matches 7 bases. The germline V gene encodes CDR1 SQVTM and CDR2 ANQGSEA. The CDR3 runs 14 residues. With V trimmed by 6 bases and J by 8 bases, 12 bases remained unmatched. In nucleotides, the CDR3 is TGCAGCGTAGGGTTAAGGGACAGTCGGGAAAAACTGTTTTTT. Translating it yields CSVGLRDSREKLFF.

The chain employs TRBV23-1 and TRBJ2-3; no reliable D call. Being an ORF, TRBV23-1 has a function that is uncertain. This CDR3 region has 17 residues. Trimming pared 0 bases from V and 5 bases from J, leaving 18 bases between. Written as DNA, the CDR3 is TGCGCCAGCAGTCAATCGTCTAGGTTTTGTTGTAGAGATACGCAGTATTTT. Translating gives CASSQSSRFCCRDTQYF.

The V gene is TRBV30, the J gene TRBJ2-5; a possible D gene is TRBD1 (5 bases). This CDR3 is 14 amino acids long. The V end was cut by 2 bases, the J end by 4 bases, with 14 bases between. Looked up from germline, CDR1 is GTSNPN and CDR2 is SVGIG (reference sequence). In DNA form, the CDR3 reads TGTGCCTGGAGTTTAGCTCCAGGGTCAGAGACCCAGTACTTC. The encoded protein is CAWSLAPGSETQYF.

In this sample, this clone turned up once. V usage is TRBV11-2 and J usage is TRBJ1-6; TRBD1 might be the D (5 bases). Looked up from germline, CDR1 is SGHAT and CDR2 is FQNNGV. V was cut by 5 bases and J by 4 bases, with 15 bases left in between. The CDR3 length is 16 residues. The CDR3 nucleotides read TGTGCCAGCAGCCTAGCGGCGACAGCTTATAATTCACCCCTCCACTTT. The encoded protein is CASSLAATAYNSPLHF.

J is TRBJ2-6 and V is TRBV4-1; 10 bases are a match to TRBD1. CDR1 MGHRA and CDR2 YSYEKL come from the germline V gene. After removal of 2 bases from V and 4 bases from J, the junction contained 8 bases not matched to a gene. CDR3 size: 18 residues. The DNA for the CDR3 is TGCGCCAGCAGCCAATCGACAGGGGGCGCGGGAGGGGCCAACGTCCTGACTTTC. This codes for CASSQSTGGAGGANVLTF.

The CDR3 here is CASSMDYNSPLHF. CDR3 coding DNA: TGTGCCAGCAGTATGGATTATAATTCACCCCTCCACTTT. The chain recombines TRBV6-2 or TRBV6-3 with TRBJ1-6; D is unclear. CDR1 and CDR2 from the germline V gene are MNHEY and SVGEGT. The germline V and J ends were trimmed by 5 bases and 4 bases, with 6 bases remaining between them. The CDR3 sequence is 13 residues long.

This clone has a handful of counts. The J gene is TRBJ2-7, the V gene TRBV5-5, with D maybe TRBD1 (6 bases). The germline V and J ends were trimmed by 0 bases and 2 bases, with 9 bases remaining between them. Germline CDR1 is SGHKS and CDR2 is YYEKEE (reference sequence). The CDR3 extends over 14 amino acids. The CDR3 DNA sequence: TGTGCCAGCAGCTTGGGGGGACAAGCCTACGAGCAGTACTTC. Protein: CASSLGGQAYEQYF.

The chain couples TRBV19 to TRBJ1-6; possibly TRBD1 for D (5 bases). V was pared by 3 bases and J by 9 bases, with 18 bases between. CDR1 LNHDA and CDR2 SQIVND come from the germline V gene (reference sequence). There are 16 residues in the CDR3. CDR3 in amino acids: CASSISFAGLSSPLHF. The CDR3 DNA reads as TGTGCCAGTAGTATTTCCTTCGCAGGGTTGAGTTCACCCCTCCACTTT.